These T cell receptor beta chains were read from a single sample in a study of shared T cell receptors in the human thymus. Assay used: immunoSEQ multiplex PCR; TCRdb lists only in-frame clones, some missing. The repertoire has about 660,000 clones, around 87% of them found once; the top ten carry 0.008% to 0.011%. This same sample was also taken into another study, of human thymus T cells.

Sequences were obtained from thymocytes. These receptors came from a boy in the first two years of life with a congenital heart defect. Each CDR3 is given with its conserved first and last residue. A D gene is named only where the DNA matches it firmly. Not every row has a clone size; where given, it reads once, few, many or a size class.

cdr3_aa cdr3_nt j_call d_call clone_size v_call
CAWSVRRDCTDTQYF TGTGCCTGGAGTGTAAGGCGGGACTGCACAGATACGCAGTATTTT TRBJ2-3 - - TRBV30
CASSDPKKNPARGNQPQHF TGTGCCAGCAGTGACCCGAAGAAAAACCCCGCTCGGGGCAATCAGCCCCAGCATTTT TRBJ1-5 - once TRBV6-4
CASSDPGLVPHEQFF TGTGCCAGCAGCGATCCGGGACTAGTCCCCCATGAGCAGTTCTTC TRBJ2-1 TRBD2 - TRBV7-9
CASSHRVETQYF TGTGCCAGCAGTCACAGGGTTGAGACCCAGTACTTC TRBJ2-5 - - TRBV5-6
CASSYSRGSSYEQYF TGTGCCAGCAGTTACTCTCGGGGGAGCTCCTACGAGCAGTACTTC TRBJ2-7 - few TRBV6-5
CASSLATLQETQYF TGCGCCAGCAGCTTGGCGACACTCCAAGAGACCCAGTACTTC TRBJ2-5 - - TRBV5-1
CASSLEYEVNEQFF TGTGCCAGCAGTTTAGAGTACGAGGTGAATGAGCAGTTCTTC TRBJ2-1 - - TRBV28
CASIAGTGSYEQYF TGTGCCAGCATTGCCGGCACAGGCTCCTACGAGCAGTACTTC TRBJ2-7 - - TRBV7-9
CASSIRDRLRGCNQPQHF TGTGCCAGTAGTATCCGGGACAGGCTCCGAGGGTGCAATCAGCCCCAGCATTTT TRBJ1-5 TRBD1 - TRBV19
CASSYSPWNTEAFF TGTGCCAGCAGTTATAGCCCATGGAACACTGAAGCTTTCTTT TRBJ1-1 - - TRBV6-5
CATSSLYPGPRGTEAFF TGTGCCACCAGCAGTCTCTACCCCGGACCCCGGGGCACTGAAGCTTTCTTT TRBJ1-1 - few TRBV15
CASSLEVRASYEQYF TGTGCCAGCAGTTTAGAGGTGAGGGCCTCCTACGAGCAGTACTTC TRBJ2-7 - - TRBV27
CASRQELYQPQHF TGTGCCAGTAGACAGGAGCTCTATCAGCCCCAGCATTTT TRBJ1-5 - few TRBV19
CASSLAPRLAGGQETQYF TGTGCCAGCAGCTTAGCGCCCAGGCTAGCGGGAGGGCAAGAGACCCAGTACTTC TRBJ2-5 TRBD2 - TRBV7-2
CASSIRAPSGRVGYEQYF TGTGCCAGTAGTATAAGGGCCCCTAGCGGGAGAGTCGGGTACGAGCAGTACTTC TRBJ2-7 TRBD2 - TRBV19
CASTLPGQGINEQYF TGTGCCAGTACTTTGCCGGGACAGGGGATCAACGAGCAGTACTTC TRBJ2-7 TRBD1 - TRBV2
CASSYPGLAVPYEQYF TGTGCCAGCAGTTACCCCGGACTAGCGGTCCCCTACGAGCAGTACTTC TRBJ2-7 TRBD2 - TRBV6-6
CASSGGLAGAYEQYF TGCGCCAGCAGCGGGGGACTAGCGGGAGCCTACGAGCAGTACTTC TRBJ2-7 TRBD2 - TRBV5-1